Each of the 28 T cell receptor beta chains below was sequenced from the same sample in a study of cytomegalovirus exposure and HLA in healthy donors (dated by TCRdb to between 2016 and 2019). Receptor libraries were prepared by the immunoSEQ multiplex PCR assay. The multiplex PCR relied on a mix of 60 forward primers for TCR Vbeta segments and 13 reverse primers for TCR Jbeta segments. What TCRdb holds here is the immuneACCESS table cut down to in-frame rearrangements. Part of the clones is not present; checked against another copy, under half of the missing clones reflect an unresolved V gene, and the others are unexplained. Here the sample has about 170,000 clones; about four fifths occur a single time. The ten largest clones represent more than 5.5% of the sample. Material: PBMCs. These TCRs come from a man aged 30-40 years in good health and CMV-seropositive.

The chain employs TRBV11-2 and TRBJ2-5; TRBD2 is a possible D gene (6 bases). The CDR3 length is 15 residues. Per germline, CDR1 SGHAT and CDR2 FQNNGV. V lost 4 bases and J 4 bases, leaving 16 bases between the germline ends. CDR3 sequence (DNA): TGTGCCAGCAGCTGGGGGACTCGCAACGGAGAGACCCAGTACTTC. It specifies CASSWGTRNGETQYF.

The chain couples TRBV1 to TRBJ2-5; the DNA was not compared with TRBD2, the D call given in the table. TRBV1 is deemed a pseudogene. CDR3 length: 13 amino acids. The CDR3 bases are TGCACCAGCAGCCAAGACGTGCGAGAGACCCAGTACTTC. Protein product: CTSSQDVRETQYF.

This clone occurred once. The V call is TRBV18, the J call TRBJ2-3; 8 positions agree with TRBD1. Germline values: CDR1 KGHSH, CDR2 LQKENI. This CDR3 has 15 amino acids. J was trimmed by 2 bases and V by 2 bases; bases with no gene match: 3. Here the CDR3 reads CASSPEDRDTDTQYF. As DNA, the CDR3 is TGTGCCAGCTCACCAGAGGACAGGGACACAGATACGCAGTATTTT.

This clone was picked up one time. The J gene is TRBJ1-2, the V gene TRBV7-9; 11 bases agree with TRBD1. V dropped 3 bases and J dropped 5; count of bases not matched to a gene: 14. The CDR3 runs 18 residues. Germline values: CDR1 SEHNR, CDR2 FQNEAQ (reference sequence). For the CDR3, the DNA is TGTGCCAGCAGCTTGGGGAGGACAGGGGGCCCCCCTGGGTATGGCTACACCTTC. It codes for CASSLGRTGGPPGYGYTF.

The V call is TRBV5-1, the J call TRBJ1-1; TRBD1 agrees at 10 bases. Unmatched junction bases numbered 5, after V lost 3 bases and J lost 6 bases. The CDR3 extends over 14 amino acids. Germline CDR1 and CDR2: SGHRS and YFSETQ. CDR3 sequence reads: CASSWVGQGPEAFF. CDR3 in DNA: TGCGCCAGCAGCTGGGTGGGACAGGGGCCTGAAGCTTTCTTT.

V usage is TRBV30 and J usage is TRBJ2-2; 8 bases agree with TRBD2. Trimming removed 2 bases from V and 0 bases from J; junction bases left unmatched: 5. The CDR3 loop spans 16 amino acids. Per the germline V gene, CDR1 is GTSNPN and CDR2 is SVGIG (reference sequence). In DNA form, the CDR3 reads TGTGCCTGGAGTTTCGTGACTAGCGCGAACACCGGGGAGCTGTTTTTT. Its translation is CAWSFVTSANTGELFF.

This chain joins TRBV28 and TRBJ1-5; D is undetermined. Trimming left V 3 bases short and J 4 bases short, with 16 bases between. The CDR3 is made up of 16 amino acids. In germline, CDR1 is MDHEN, CDR2 SYDVKM. The CDR3 coding sequence is TGTGCCAGCAGTTTCGCGACACAAGGCCTTAATCAGCCCCAGCATTTT. This encodes CASSFATQGLNQPQHF.

The chain carries TRBV7-2 and TRBJ1-1, with TRBD1 as a possible D gene (6 bases). CDR1 is SGHTA, CDR2 FQGNSA, per germline. The ends were cut back, 5 bases at V and 11 bases at J, with 21 bases in the middle. The CDR3 covers 14 residues. CDR3: CASSPAGAFLWAFF. The CDR3, as DNA: TGTGCCAGCAGCCCCGCGGGGGCCTTCCTGTGGGCTTTCTTT.

The chain employs TRBV25-1 and TRBJ2-2, with D maybe TRBD1 (6 bases). V was clipped by 2 bases and J by 4 bases, with 11 bases between them. Germline CDR1 and CDR2: MGHDK and SYGVNS. This CDR3 is built from 15 residues. CDR3 sequence reads: CASSEQGKGTGELFF. CDR3 nucleotides: TGTGCCAGCAGTGAACAGGGGAAGGGCACCGGGGAGCTGTTTTTT. The full variable domain, its missing parts supplied by reference TRBV25-1 and TRBJ2-2, is EADIYQTPRYLVIGTGKKITLECSQTMGHDKMYWYQQDPGMELHLIHYSYGVNSTEKGDLSSESTVSRIRTEHFPLTLESARPSHTSQYLCASSEQGKGTGELFFGEGSRLTVL.

The chain carries TRBV7-2 and TRBJ2-1; weak D call: TRBD2 (6 bases). The length of the CDR3 is 15 residues. Trimming pared 0 bases from V and 4 bases from J, leaving 10 bases between. The germline gives CDR1 SGHTA, CDR2 FQGNSA. This CDR3 reads CASSLAFGSYNEQFF. The CDR3 nucleotides read TGTGCCAGCAGCTTAGCTTTCGGGAGTTACAATGAGCAGTTCTTC.

This chain joins TRBV6-1 and TRBJ1-5; D is unclear. Per the germline V gene, CDR1 is MNHNS and CDR2 is SASEGT. Trimming removed 7 bases at V and 1 base at J, with 8 bases between. The CDR3 contains 13 residues. CDR3 sequence (DNA): TGTGCCAGCAATCCCAGGAGCAATCAGCCCCAGCATTTT. Protein: CASNPRSNQPQHF.

The chain recombines TRBV27 with TRBJ2-1; D is possibly TRBD1 (6 bases). The length of the CDR3 is 14 residues. V shed 2 bases and J shed 6 bases, with 11 bases lying between them. Germline V gene sequence: CDR1 MNHEY, CDR2 SMNVEV (reference sequence). CDR3 DNA: TGTGCCAGCAGTTTAACAACAGGGTTCAATGAGCAGTTCTTC. This sequence encodes CASSLTTGFNEQFF.

This clone was counted between two and nine times. The chain recombines TRBV11-2 with TRBJ1-2; D call uncertain. The CDR3 runs 15 residues. The V end was cut by 1 base, the J end by 2 bases, with 11 bases between. CDR1 and CDR2 (germline): SGHAT, FQNNGV. For the CDR3, the DNA is TGTGCCAGCAGCTTAGGGGGAGATAACAACTATGGCTACACCTTC. This sequence encodes CASSLGGDNNYGYTF. Combining the CDR3 with reference TRBV11-2 and TRBJ1-2 gives the whole variable domain EAGVAQSPRYKIIEKRQSVAFWCNPISGHATLYWYQQILGQGPKLLIQFQNNGVVDDSQLPKDRFSAERLKGVDSTLKIQPAKLEDSAVYLCASSLGGDNNYGYTFGSGTRLTVV.

Written as DNA, the CDR3 is TGTGCCGGAACAGGGGGCCCTGAAGCTTTCTTT. It specifies CAGTGGPEAFF. This sequence joins TRBV5-8 and TRBJ1-1; 9 nucleotides line up with TRBD1. From germline, CDR1 is SGHTS and CDR2 YDEGEE. The CDR3 length is 11 residues. With 10 bases clipped from V and 6 bases from J, the junction kept 4 bases outside the gene matches.

The chain combines TRBV30 with TRBJ2-6, with 8 bases fitting TRBD2. This CDR3 spans 17 amino acids. CDR1 is GTSNPN, CDR2 SVGIG, per germline (reference sequence). With V trimmed by 5 bases and J by 0 bases, 9 bases remained unmatched. Here the CDR3 reads CAWCLAGRVSGANVLTF. The CDR3 region has the DNA TGTGCCTGGTGCCTAGCGGGTAGGGTCTCTGGGGCCAACGTCCTGACTTTC.

V gene TRBV9 combines with J gene TRBJ1-2; D not resolved. V lost 3 bases and J 0 bases, leaving 9 bases between the germline ends. Germline CDR1 is SGDLS and CDR2 is YYNGEE. CDR3 length: 14 residues. The CDR3 spells CASSAAGANYGYTF. The DNA of the CDR3 is TGTGCCAGCAGCGCCGCGGGAGCTAACTATGGCTACACCTTC.

The chain combines TRBV28 with TRBJ2-1; D is unresolved. CDR3 size: 13 residues. V was shortened by 7 bases and J by 0 bases, with 7 bases between the two germline ends. From germline, CDR1 is MDHEN and CDR2 SYDVKM. This chain's CDR3 is CASNPGSYNEQFF. The CDR3 DNA sequence: TGTGCCAGCAATCCAGGCTCCTACAATGAGCAGTTCTTC.

The chain recombines TRBV7-6 with TRBJ1-6; D uncertain. The CDR3 is 17 residues long. In germline, CDR1 is SGHVS, CDR2 FNYEAQ. Between the trimmed V and J ends, which lost 0 bases and 7 bases, there was a span of 16 bases. The CDR3 loop is CASSLAGRAEINSPLHF. The CDR3 region has the DNA TGTGCCAGCAGCTTAGCAGGGAGAGCGGAGATCAATTCACCCCTCCACTTT.

This chain uses TRBV7-2 with TRBJ1-2, with 10 nucleotides matching TRBD1. This CDR3 has 16 amino acids. V lost 0 bases to trimming and J lost 8 bases; unmatched junction nucleotides: 9. Per germline, CDR1 SGHTA and CDR2 FQGNSA. CDR3 coding DNA: TGTGCCAGCAGCTTAGCTGGGACAGGGGCGGCGGTCGGCTACACCTTC. This sequence encodes CASSLAGTGAAVGYTF. Using reference TRBV7-2 and TRBJ1-2 for the parts outside the CDR3, the full variable domain is GAGVSQSPSNKVTEKGKDVELRCDPISGHTALYWYRQSLGQGLEFLIYFQGNSAPDKSGLPSDRFSAERTGGSVSTLTIQRTQQEDSAVYLCASSLAGTGAAVGYTFGSGTRLTVV.

The rearrangement joins TRBV5-1 to TRBJ2-2; 14 nucleotides align to TRBD2. V gave up 5 bases and J gave up 2 bases; unmatched junction bases: 5. The CDR3 runs 17 residues. Germline CDR1 reads SGHRS; CDR2 reads YFSETQ. CDR3 sequence reads: CASRLTSGRANTGELFF. The DNA of the CDR3 is TGCGCCAGCAGACTGACTAGCGGGAGGGCCAACACCGGGGAGCTGTTTTTT.

V and J are TRBV29-1 and TRBJ2-5; 8 bases are a match to TRBD1. The CDR3 covers 13 residues. Trimming at V came to 8 bases and at J to 7 bases, leaving 12 bases not matched to a gene. Germline V gene data show CDR1 as SQVTM and CDR2 as ANQGSEA. In DNA, the CDR3 is TGCAGCCAGACGACAGGGGATATGGGGACCCAGTACTTC. The encoded protein is CSQTTGDMGTQYF.

The chain joins TRBV28 to TRBJ1-2; D is uncertain. Trimming took 8 bases from V and 4 from J, leaving 17 bases between them. This CDR3 spans 14 amino acids. The germline V gene encodes CDR1 MDHEN and CDR2 SYDVKM. In nucleotides, the CDR3 is TGTGCCAGCGCGTTCTTGGGCGAGCCCTATGGCTACACCTTC. Protein: CASAFLGEPYGYTF.

This clone occurred a few times. The V gene is TRBV4-3, the J gene TRBJ1-1; D not resolved. CDR3 size: 13 residues. V lost 0 bases, J lost 7 bases, and 9 bases lay in between. Germline CDR1 LGHNA, CDR2 YSLEER. CDR3 sequence: CASSQDITSEAFF. The CDR3 region has the DNA TGCGCCAGCAGCCAAGATATCACCAGTGAAGCTTTCTTT.

Concerning this clone itself: The junction does not match germline at one end; this may be a read error. This chain connects TRBV7-9 to TRBJ2-3; TRBD2 matches 7 bases. Germline V gene data show CDR1 as SEHNR and CDR2 as FQNEAQ (reference sequence). The CDR3 contains 12 residues. CDR3 amino acids: CSSSPSGYTQYF. The CDR3 DNA follows: TGTTCCAGCAGCCCTAGCGGCTATACGCAGTATTTT.

The rearrangement uses TRBV27 and TRBJ2-1; 11 bases agree with TRBD2. V trimming: 5 bases; J trimming: 3 bases; junction bases outside the gene matches: 6. The CDR3 loop spans 16 amino acids. In germline, CDR1 is MNHEY, CDR2 SMNVEV (reference sequence). The CDR3 loop is CASSTIAGGGYNEQFF. CDR3 sequence (DNA): TGTGCCAGCAGTACCATAGCGGGAGGGGGCTACAATGAGCAGTTCTTC.

This clone was recorded once. The rearrangement joins TRBV27 to TRBJ1-2; possible D gene TRBD1, 5 bases. The length of the CDR3 is 16 residues. Trimming took off 1 base at V and 1 base at J, with 13 bases between the two ends. Germline V lookup: CDR1 MNHEY, CDR2 SMNVEV (reference sequence). The CDR3 is CASSLLQGVVNYGYTF. In DNA form, the CDR3 reads TGTGCCAGCAGTTTATTGCAGGGCGTTGTTAACTATGGCTACACCTTC.

This sequence joins TRBV30 and TRBJ1-3; TRBD1 is a possible D gene (6 bases). This CDR3 is built from 17 residues. Germline V gene data show CDR1 as GTSNPN and CDR2 as SVGIG (reference sequence). V lost 0 bases and J 0 bases, leaving 15 bases between the germline ends. CDR3 protein: CAWSVLRQALSGNTIYF. The CDR3, as DNA: TGTGCCTGGAGTGTACTCCGACAGGCGCTCTCTGGAAACACCATATATTTT.

The chain employs TRBV27 and TRBJ2-5; 8 positions match TRBD1. This CDR3 has 15 residues. CDR1 and CDR2 (germline): MNHEY, SMNVEV (reference sequence). V trimming: 2 bases; J trimming: 4 bases; junction bases outside the gene matches: 6. The CDR3 sequence: CASSLAGQGGETQYF. The CDR3 nucleotides read TGTGCCAGCAGTTTAGCTGGACAGGGAGGAGAGACCCAGTACTTC.